This TCR beta chain was recovered during a study of blood T cell repertoires in COVID-19 (dated by TCRdb to 2020 to 2021). For the wider study: Samples from collaborators originated in the United States, Italy and Spain and spanned both the acute and convalescent phases of COVID-19. The prospective study material was composed of cDNA or gDNA derived from T cells, B-cell-depleted T cells, or PBMCs. The dataset comprised deeply sampled blood TCRbeta repertoires from subjects exposed to, actively infected with, or recovered from COVID-19. A freely available public database, intended as a resource for researchers studying the immune response to SARS-CoV-2, is where the repertoires were released. Samples came from the ongoing ImmuneRACE study (first 160 participants) plus 1,254 subjects from 6 global collaborators. A de-identified subject ID, COVID-19 status, age in years and sex were almost always included in the sample metadata. Where HLA class I and class II types were available, the types were taken from metadata supplied by the sample provider, not from assay-based typing.

Trimming accounts for 5 bases at V and 4 bases at J, while the number of junction bases matched to no gene is 3. The CDR1 and CDR2 encoded by the germline V gene are KGHSH and LQKENI. Reading from cysteine to phenylalanine, the CDR3 counts 14 amino acids. The retained sequence is limited to the CDR3, 42 bases, with the frame set at the first base. Each collaborating institution followed its own protocols to collect whole blood in K2EDTA tubes. For TCRbeta analysis, collaborators shipped samples as frozen whole blood, isolated PBMCs, or DNA extracted from either of those sample types. Overall study results and their limits: The amount of clinical and demographic metadata varied by source and participant and was provided uncurated.

TCRbeta CDR3 regions were amplified from genomic DNA by means of the immunoSEQ Assay, a bias-controlled multiplex PCR. The study's processing was this. Within the assay, amplification of reference gene primers was used to estimate how many nucleated cells each sample contained. Sequence reads were collapsed and filtered to measure the absolute abundance of every unique TCRbeta CDR3 rearrangement. For each sample, productive Simpson clonality was calculated by taking the square root of Simpson's diversity index across productive rearrangements. Entries here come from immuneACCESS through TCRdb and include only in-frame sequences with V and J called. Some clones fail to appear in such tables; in the studies checked, an unresolved V gene covers under half of the shortfall, and the cause of the remainder is unknown. V and J calls and clone size are given by that table; D and trimming were obtained from the DNA. This sample lists 100,000 or so clones; roughly 92% were detected once. Jointly, the top ten make up approximately 5.1% of the sample.

For this clone: The clone's antigen remains unknown. One base away there is no much larger clone; base qualities are not given.

The sample was peripheral blood. The sequence came from a man between 65 and 85 years old with acute or convalescent COVID-19. The chain is assembled from TRBV18 and TRBJ1-3, and 9 bases in between align with TRBD1. CDR3 protein: CASSLDRGGNTIYF. Read as DNA, the sequence is TGTGCCAGCTCATTGGACAGGGGCGGAAACACCATATATTTT. When the CDR3 is completed using the reference TRBV18 and TRBJ1-3 genes on either side, the full variable domain is NAGVMQNPRHLVRRRGQEARLRCSPMKGHSHVYWYRQLPEEGLKFMVYLQKENIIDESGMPKERFSAEFPKEGPSILRIQQVVRGDSAAYFCASSLDRGGNTIYFGEGSWLTVV.